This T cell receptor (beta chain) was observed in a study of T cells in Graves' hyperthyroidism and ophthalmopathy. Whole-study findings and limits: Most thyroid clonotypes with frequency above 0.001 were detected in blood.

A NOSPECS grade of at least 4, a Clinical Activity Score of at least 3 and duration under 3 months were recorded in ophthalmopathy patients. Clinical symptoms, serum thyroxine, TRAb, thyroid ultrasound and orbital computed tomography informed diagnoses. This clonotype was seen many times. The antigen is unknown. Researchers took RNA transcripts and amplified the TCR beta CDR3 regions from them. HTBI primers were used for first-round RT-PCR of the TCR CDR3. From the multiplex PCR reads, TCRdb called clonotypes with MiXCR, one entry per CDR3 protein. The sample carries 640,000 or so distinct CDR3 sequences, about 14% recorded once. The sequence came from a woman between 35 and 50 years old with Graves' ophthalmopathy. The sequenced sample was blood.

CDR3 in amino acids: CASSSDRLQGNTIYF. The DNA of the CDR3 is TGTGCCAGCAGCTCTGACAGGCTTCAAGGAAACACCATATATTTT. This rearrangement joins TRBV6-1 to TRBJ1-3, with D perhaps TRBD1 (6 bases). The germline V gene has CDR1 MNHNS and CDR2 SASEGT. This CDR3 is built from 15 residues. V was trimmed by 6 bases and J by 4 bases, leaving 16 bases between them.